Listed below are T cell receptor beta chains from one sample, sequenced in a study of blood T cell repertoires in COVID-19. Assay: immunoSEQ multiplex PCR; the TCRdb copy retains only in-frame clones and omits some. The sample holds more than 40,000 clones; approximately 85% are singletons and the top ten take 13% to 15%. Material: peripheral blood. The source of these receptors is a human donor with acute or convalescent COVID-19. The donor label of this sample is uncertain. Each CDR3 is given with its conserved first and last residue. The D gene is left open where the match is weak. Clone size is given for some rows only: seen once, a few or many times, or a class if the clone is expanded.

size	D	V	J	length	DNA	CDR3
-	-	TRBV19	TRBJ1-1	13	TGTGCCAGTAGGACCTTGAGGGAGAGTGAAGCTTTCTTT	CASRTLRESEAFF
-	-	TRBV7-2	TRBJ1-4	15	TGTGCCAGCAGCTTGCCGAGGGGGTCTAATGAAAAACTGTTTTTT	CASSLPRGSNEKLFF
-	-	TRBV5-3	TRBJ2-1	13	TGTGCCAGAAGCCTTCGGTTATACAATGAGCAGTTCTTC	CARSLRLYNEQFF
once	-	TRBV2	TRBJ1-1	13	TGTGCCAGCAGTGAAAGTTACTACACTGAAGCTTTCTTT	CASSESYYTEAFF
-	TRBD1	TRBV19	TRBJ1-2	12	TGTGCCAGTAGTCGGCAGGGGGATGGCTACACCTTC	CASSRQGDGYTF
once	TRBD1	TRBV2	TRBJ1-1	14	TGTGCCAGCACTGGGGACAGGGGCGCCACTGAAGCTTTCTTT	CASTGDRGATEAFF
-	TRBD1	TRBV2	TRBJ2-2	18	TGTGCCAGCAGATACCTCCGGGACAGGGGGCGGGACACCGGGGAGCTGTTTTTT	CASRYLRDRGRDTGELFF
-	TRBD1	TRBV19	TRBJ1-4	15	TGTGCCAGTAGTCCGTGGACAGGCTATAATGAAAAACTGTTTTTT	CASSPWTGYNEKLFF
-	TRBD1	TRBV28	TRBJ1-2	17	TGTGCCAGCAGTTCCCCGGGGACGGGACAGGGAAACTATGGCTACACCTTC	CASSSPGTGQGNYGYTF
-	-	TRBV4-2	TRBJ2-5	16	TGTGCCAGCAGCCAAGATCTGGCGACTAAGTATGAGACCCAGTACTTC	CASSQDLATKYETQYF